This T cell receptor beta chain emerged from a study of post-analysis software for immune sequencing data. General observations from the study: A few TRBV segments occurring more often in patients than controls included TRBV5-6, TRBV5-1 and TRBV20-1.

J lost 4 bases, V lost 4 bases, and 10 bases had no gene match. Germline loops: CDR1 SGHRS, CDR2 YFSETQ. CDR3 length equals 15 residues. This clonotype was seen a handful of times. Its antigen remains unidentified. Presence of unique molecular identifiers characterized the TCR beta cDNA libraries. Via MiXCR, TCRdb re-called the PCR reads, giving one row per CDR3 protein. The sample carries 600,000 to 700,000 distinct CDR3 sequences, over 45% recorded once. The receptor's source is a girl aged 2-9 years with multiple sclerosis. This chain links TRBV5-1 with TRBJ1-2, with TRBD1 identical over 7 bases. Source material: blood. CDR3 protein: CASSPGTAGFYGYTF. As DNA, the CDR3 is TGCGCCAGCAGCCCCGGGACAGCGGGATTCTATGGCTACACCTTC.